This T cell receptor (beta chain) is drawn from a study of T cell repertoires in cytomegalovirus infection. On the study more broadly: CMV infection and matching HLA type were both indicated by public TCR beta signatures.

TCRdb re-analysed the reads in MiXCR, keeping a single row per CDR3 protein. Of about 770,000 distinct CDR3 sequences detected, roughly 29% appear once; the ten largest clones hold about 12%. Comments on this clonotype: The antigen is undetermined.

Trimming pared 2 bases from V and 2 bases from J, leaving 15 bases between. Per the germline V gene, CDR1 is DFQATT and CDR2 is SNEGSKA (reference sequence). The CDR3 is 16 amino acids. The sequence came from a human donor in good health (CMV status not recorded). Some clones in this sample may be carry-over from other donors' samples. The material was cultured CD8+ T cells from PBMCs, obtained from culture after CMV antigen stimulation. V is TRBV20-1 and J is TRBJ2-2, with D perhaps matching TRBD1 or TRBD2 (5 bases each). CDR3: CSARNPEGSNTGELFF. In DNA form, the CDR3 reads TGCAGTGCTAGAAATCCCGAGGGGTCCAACACCGGGGAGCTGTTTTTT.